This T cell receptor beta chain derives from a study of blood T cell repertoires in COVID-19. The CDR3 totals 15 residues. Germline-derived CDR1 and CDR2 are LGHNT and FRNRAP. Trimming left V 2 bases short and J 9 bases short, with 18 bases between. Assay used: immunoSEQ multiplex PCR; TCRdb lists only in-frame clones, some missing. Of around 68,000 clones detected, 65% to 90% appear once; the ten largest clones hold 15% to 20%. The chain uses TRBV12-5 and TRBJ2-3, with D perhaps matching TRBD2 (6 bases). Input material: peripheral blood. This receptor was identified in a man at least 80 years old with active COVID-19. The CDR3: CASGLFPDGGSTQYF. The CDR3 nucleotides read TGTGCTAGTGGTTTGTTCCCGGACGGAGGGAGCACGCAGTATTTT. Full variable domain (missing parts from reference TRBV12-5 and TRBJ2-3): DARVTQTPRHKVTEMGQEVTMRCQPILGHNTVFWYRQTMMQGLELLAYFRNRAPLDDSGMPKDRFSAEMPDATLATLKIQPSEPRDSAVYFCASGLFPDGGSTQYFGPGTRLTVL.